The 17 T cell receptor beta chains reported below all come from one sample, sequenced in a study of CD8+CD57+ T cells in acquired aplastic anemia. Patients chosen for sequencing had shown CD8+CD57+ cell expansion by flow cytometry. Genomic DNA constituted the template upon which TCR beta VDJ and CDR3 profiling was performed. TCRdb analysed the reads with MiXCR anew, one entry per CDR3 protein. Of under 200,000 distinct CDR3 sequences listed, around half are singletons. The specimen sequenced was sorted CD4+, CD8+, or CD8+CD57+ T cells (not recorded which) from PBMCs. The receptors were gathered from a human donor with aplastic anemia.

The chain uses TRBV20-1 and TRBJ1-1; perhaps TRBD1 as D (6 bases). Per the germline V gene, CDR1 is DFQATT and CDR2 is SNEGSKA (reference sequence). The CDR3 runs 16 residues. Trimming took off 0 bases at V and 3 bases at J, with 17 bases between the two ends. The DNA of the CDR3 is TGCAGTGCTAGAGATGCGGCCAGGGGAGGGCACACTGAAGCTTTCTTT. This encodes CSARDAARGGHTEAFF.

This sequence joins TRBV19 and TRBJ2-7; D is possibly TRBD1 or TRBD2 (7 bases each). Germline V CDR1 and CDR2: LNHDA, SQIVND (reference sequence). The CDR3 length is 14 residues. V was pared by 6 bases and J by 3 bases, with 15 bases between. The CDR3 coding sequence is TGTGCCAGTAGAAGGCGGGGGACAGACTACGAGCAGTACTTC. Translated: CASRRRGTDYEQYF.

A remark on this clonotype: Compared with germline, one end of the junction differs, possibly owing to a read error. This chain joins TRBV7-7 and TRBJ2-7; 8 bases align to TRBD1. Germline CDR1 SSHAT, CDR2 FNYEAQ (reference sequence). This CDR3 comprises 17 residues. The CDR3 nucleotides read TGTGCTAGCAGCTTAGGGGCACAGGGGGTTTGCGGTGAAGAGCGGTACTTC. It translates to CASSLGAQGVCGEERYF.

This clonotype has just a few counts. V usage is TRBV18 and J usage is TRBJ1-3; D call uncertain. Trimming shortened V by 0 bases and J by 2 bases, and 8 bases separated the two germline ends. This CDR3 has 15 amino acids. Germline assignment: CDR1 KGHSH and CDR2 LQKENI. CDR3 nucleotides: TGTGCCAGCTCACCACCTCAAGGGACTGGAAACACCATATATTTT. The encoded protein is CASSPPQGTGNTIYF.

J is TRBJ2-3 and V is TRBV7-9, with D perhaps TRBD2 (6 bases). This CDR3 spans 13 amino acids. Per the germline V gene, CDR1 is SEHNR and CDR2 is FQNEAQ (reference sequence). The germline V and J ends were trimmed by 1 base and 4 bases, with 6 bases remaining between them. The CDR3: CASSLERADTQYF. In DNA, the CDR3 is TGTGCCAGCAGCTTAGAGCGGGCAGATACGCAGTATTTT.

This clonotype was seen ten or more times. This chain connects TRBV12-3 or TRBV12-4 to TRBJ1-2; 7 nucleotides agree with TRBD1. This CDR3 has 13 residues. Losses at the gene ends were 1 base for V and 7 bases for J; bases not matched to a gene: 3. The chain's CDR3 is CASSLEGAFGYTF. Here the CDR3 DNA reads TGTGCCAGCAGTTTAGAGGGGGCTTTTGGCTACACCTTC.

This chain connects TRBV20-1 to TRBJ2-5; 9 bases map to TRBD2. From germline, CDR1 is DFQATT and CDR2 SNEGSKA (reference sequence). V gave up 2 bases and J gave up 5 bases; unmatched junction bases: 12. This CDR3 has 16 amino acids. CDR3 DNA sequence: TGCAGTGCTAGACCAGAACTAGCGGGCCCTGGGGAGACCCAGTACTTC. It codes for CSARPELAGPGETQYF.

This clonotype was found many times. This sequence joins TRBV5-1 and TRBJ2-1, with TRBD2 matching 8 bases. The CDR3 is 16 residues long. Germline V CDR1 and CDR2: SGHRS, YFSETQ. V lost 0 bases, J lost 4 bases, and 6 bases stayed unmatched. The CDR3 DNA follows: TGCGCCAGCAGCTTGGGGGCGGGGGGCCAATACAATGAGCAGTTCTTC. As protein: CASSLGAGGQYNEQFF.

In the case of this clonotype: The junction departs from germline at one end; a sequencing error may be responsible. The chain couples TRBV2 to TRBJ2-3, with a tentative D call TRBD2 (6 bases). The CDR3 consists of 14 residues. The germline gives CDR1 SNHLY, CDR2 FYNNEI. CDR3 DNA sequence: TGTACCAGCGGTGGCCGAGGGACTCCAGATACGCAGTATTTT. It is translated as CTSGGRGTPDTQYF.

This sequence joins TRBV2 and TRBJ1-5; D possibly corresponds to TRBD1 (6 bases). Trimming cost V 6 bases and J 10 bases, with 16 bases left between them. The CDR3 extends over 13 amino acids. The germline CDR1 and CDR2 sequences are SNHLY and FYNNEI. The chain's CDR3 is CASSPDRNLPQHF. The CDR3 coding sequence is TGTGCCAGCAGCCCTGACAGGAACTTACCCCAGCATTTT. Full variable domain (missing parts from reference TRBV2 and TRBJ1-5): EPEVTQTPSHQVTQMGQEVILRCVPISNHLYFYWYRQILGQKVEFLVSFYNNEISEKSEIFDDQFSVERPDGSNFTLKIRSTKLEDSAMYFCASSPDRNLPQHFGDGTRLSIL.

In this sample, this clonotype turned up a few times. A read error may produce the germline difference seen at one junction end. This chain uses TRBV5-1 with TRBJ2-7, with D perhaps assigned TRBD1 or TRBD2 (5 bases each). The CDR3 extends over 15 amino acids. Germline CDR1 is SGHRS and CDR2 is YFSETQ. CDR3 sequence (DNA): TGCGCCAGCAGTCTCGGGGCACCCCGCTCCTACGAGCAATACTTC. Translated, it gives CASSLGAPRSYEQYF.

The table lists this clonotype with many counts. The chain is built from TRBV15 and TRBJ1-2; D gene ambiguous. The CDR3 contains 15 residues. CDR1 LNHNV and CDR2 YYDKDF come from the germline V gene (reference sequence). Trimming stripped 0 bases from V and 3 bases from J, with 11 bases between. CDR3 region: CATSRDLSTYYGYTF. Here the CDR3 DNA reads TGTGCCACCAGCAGAGATCTAAGCACTTACTATGGCTACACCTTC.

The chain couples TRBV10-3 to TRBJ2-5; 11 positions match TRBD2. This CDR3 is built from 13 residues. Germline loops: CDR1 ENHRY, CDR2 SYGVKD. Trimming removed 10 bases from V and 7 bases from J; junction bases left unmatched: 8. This CDR3 is CASSPGTSGTQYF. CDR3 sequence (DNA): TGTGCCAGCAGCCCAGGGACTAGCGGGACCCAGTACTTC.

In this sample, this clonotype turned up once. The CDR3, as DNA: TGTGCCAGCGTACCGGGACAGGGGAACACCGGGGAGCTGTTTTTT. Its protein product is CASVPGQGNTGELFF. The chain couples TRBV2 to TRBJ2-2; 9 nucleotides match TRBD1. Germline CDR1 reads SNHLY; CDR2 reads FYNNEI. The V segment lost 8 bases and the J segment 1 base; nucleotides outside the gene matches: 5. The CDR3 is 15 amino acids.

This clonotype has ten or more counts. CDR3 sequence: CASSLGQSNTEAFF. CDR3 nucleotides: TGTGCCAGCAGCTTGGGACAGTCGAACACTGAAGCTTTCTTT. The chain couples TRBV11-2 to TRBJ1-1, with 7 bases identical to TRBD1. CDR3 length equals 14 residues. Unmatched junction bases numbered 2, after V lost 3 bases and J lost 1 base. CDR1 and CDR2 from the germline V gene are SGHAT and FQNNGV.

This clonotype was seen at least ten times. This chain connects TRBV6-2 or TRBV6-3 to TRBJ1-6; TRBD1 is a possible D gene (5 bases). Germline CDR1 reads MNHEY; CDR2 reads SVGEGT. V was shortened by 2 bases and J by 4 bases, with 15 bases between the two germline ends. The CDR3 has 17 residues. CDR3 nucleotides: TGTGCCAGCAGTTACGGGCGAGGAGGGGAGTATAATTCACCCCTCCACTTT. It yields the protein CASSYGRGGEYNSPLHF.

This clonotype was picked up many times. V is TRBV4-1 and J is TRBJ1-6, with TRBD1 as a possible D gene (6 bases). The CDR3 loop spans 15 amino acids. CDR1 is MGHRA, CDR2 YSYEKL, per germline. V dropped 7 bases and J dropped 1 base, with 11 bases sitting between them. The CDR3 loop reads CASTIQGSYNSPLHF. DNA of the CDR3: TGCGCCAGCACGATACAGGGATCCTATAATTCACCCCTCCACTTT.